This TCR beta chain comes out of a study of CD8 T cells in ankylosing spondylitis. The CDR3 spans 17 residues. Trimming at V came to 3 bases and at J to 1 base, leaving 7 bases not matched to a gene. Germline values: CDR1 SGHRS, CDR2 YFSETQ. TCRdb re-called the 5' RACE reads through MiXCR, storing one row per CDR3 protein. The repertoire has around 150,000 distinct CDR3 sequences, 15% to 20% of them found once; the top ten carry approximately 7.8%. The sequence derives from a male donor with ankylosing spondylitis or in good health (not recorded which). Sequencing input: blood, either unsorted or a sorted T cell fraction (not recorded which). The J gene is TRBJ2-2, the V gene TRBV5-1; 9 nucleotides agree with TRBD2. CDR3 in DNA: TGCGCCAGCAGCTCATTAGCGGGAGTGGGGAACACCGGGGAGCTGTTTTTT. Its translation: CASSSLAGVGNTGELFF.